By sample fraction, the clone carrying this T cell receptor beta chain is medium-sized. Its antigen remains unidentified. From the 5' RACE reads, TCRdb called clonotypes with MiXCR, one entry per CDR3 protein. The sample includes more than 7,500 distinct CDR3 sequences, roughly 4.3% of them seen just once. The data stem from a study of spatial heterogeneity in lung cancer. Findings and caveats of the study: Ubiquitous expanded tumor TCRs surfaced in blood more at resection than they did at follow-up.

Deletions cut 6 bases from V and 4 bases from J, with 15 bases between. The CDR3 has 14 residues. Time point described: sample taken at primary tumor resection. Samples were donated by 72 untreated early-stage non-small cell lung cancer patients. Whole RNA from tumor, nontumor lung or frozen PBMC was sequenced unsorted. This receptor was obtained from a male donor with early-stage non-small cell lung cancer. The chain carries TRBV12-3 or TRBV12-4 and TRBJ1-1; possibly TRBD1 for D (5 bases). Here the sequenced sample was PBMCs, taken at surgery. The CDR3 DNA reads as TGTGCCAGCAGCCCCCCGGGGGTAGGCACTGAAGCTTTCTTT. It specifies CASSPPGVGTEAFF.